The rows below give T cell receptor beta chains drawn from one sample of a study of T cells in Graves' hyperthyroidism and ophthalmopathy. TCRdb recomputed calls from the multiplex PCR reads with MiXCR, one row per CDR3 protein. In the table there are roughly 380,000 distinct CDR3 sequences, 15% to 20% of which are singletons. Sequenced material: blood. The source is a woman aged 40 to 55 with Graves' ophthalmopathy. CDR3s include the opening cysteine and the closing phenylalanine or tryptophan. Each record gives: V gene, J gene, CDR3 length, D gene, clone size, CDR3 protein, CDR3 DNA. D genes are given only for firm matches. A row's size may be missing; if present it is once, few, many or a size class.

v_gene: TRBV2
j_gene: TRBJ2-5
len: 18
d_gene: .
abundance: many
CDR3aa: CASSVGNWASKNQETQYF
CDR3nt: TGTGCCAGCAGTGTGGGTAATTGGGCTAGCAAAAACCAAGAGACCCAGTACTTC

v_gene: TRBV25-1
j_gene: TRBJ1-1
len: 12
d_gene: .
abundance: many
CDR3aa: CASSDPRTEAFF
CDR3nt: TGTGCCAGCAGTGACCCGCGCACTGAAGCTTTCTTT

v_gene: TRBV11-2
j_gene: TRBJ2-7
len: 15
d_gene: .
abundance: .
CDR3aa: CASSYLRGSSYEQYF
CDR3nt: TGTGCCAGCAGCTACCTCCGAGGGAGCTCCTACGAGCAGTACTTC

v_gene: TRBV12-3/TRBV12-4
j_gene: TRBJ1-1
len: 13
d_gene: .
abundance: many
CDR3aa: CASSLYTTEEAFF
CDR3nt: TGTGCCAGCAGTTTGTATACGACGGAAGAAGCTTTCTTT

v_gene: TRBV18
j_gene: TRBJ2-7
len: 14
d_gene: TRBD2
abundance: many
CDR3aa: CASSPAGGPNEQYF
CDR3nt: TGTGCCAGCTCACCGGCGGGAGGGCCCAACGAGCAGTACTTC

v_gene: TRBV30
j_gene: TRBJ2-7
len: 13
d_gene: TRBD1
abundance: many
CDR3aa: CACGQGFTGEQYF
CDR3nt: TGTGCCTGTGGACAGGGGTTTACGGGGGAGCAGTACTTC

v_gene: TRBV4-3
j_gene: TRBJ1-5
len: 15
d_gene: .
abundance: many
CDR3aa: CASSQDSGNNQPQHF
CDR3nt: TGCGCCAGCAGCCAAGATTCAGGGAACAATCAGCCCCAGCATTTT

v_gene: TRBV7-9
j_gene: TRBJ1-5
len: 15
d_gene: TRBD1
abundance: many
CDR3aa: CASSARDRGIQPQHF
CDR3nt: TGTGCCAGCAGCGCCCGGGACAGGGGCATTCAGCCCCAGCATTTT

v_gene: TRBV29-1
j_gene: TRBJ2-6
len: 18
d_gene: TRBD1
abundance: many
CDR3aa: CSVQHLGDSYSGANVLTF
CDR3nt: TGCAGCGTCCAACACCTCGGGGACAGCTACTCTGGGGCCAACGTCCTGACTTTC

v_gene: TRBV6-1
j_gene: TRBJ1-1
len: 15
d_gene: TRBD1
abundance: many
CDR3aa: CASSPWDSTNTEAFF
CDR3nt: TGTGCCAGCAGCCCTTGGGACAGTACGAACACTGAAGCTTTCTTT

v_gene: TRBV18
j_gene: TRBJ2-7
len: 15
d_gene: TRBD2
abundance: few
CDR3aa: CASSKNPGGTYEQYF
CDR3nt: TGTGCCAGCTCGAAAAACCCCGGGGGGACCTACGAGCAGTACTTC

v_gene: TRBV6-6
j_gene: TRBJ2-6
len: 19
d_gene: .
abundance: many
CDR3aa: CASSSSGLAGVSGANVLTF
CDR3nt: .

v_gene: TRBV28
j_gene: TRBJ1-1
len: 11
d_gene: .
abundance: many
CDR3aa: CASTLVTEAFF
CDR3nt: TGTGCCAGCACCTTGGTAACTGAAGCTTTCTTT

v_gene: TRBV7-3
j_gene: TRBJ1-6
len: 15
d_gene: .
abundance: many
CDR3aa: CASSLLQGRNSPLHF
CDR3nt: TGTGCCAGCAGCTTGCTACAGGGCCGAAATTCACCCCTCCACTTT

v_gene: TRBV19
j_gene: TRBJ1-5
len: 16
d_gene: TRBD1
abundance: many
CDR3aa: CASSIPGQGARQPQHF
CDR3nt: TGTGCCAGTAGTATTCCCGGACAGGGGGCGAGGCAGCCCCAGCATTTT

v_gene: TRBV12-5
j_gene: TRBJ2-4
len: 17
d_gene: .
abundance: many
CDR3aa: CASGFHGGPGGKNIQYF
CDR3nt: TGTGCTAGTGGTTTCCACGGTGGGCCCGGGGGCAAAAACATTCAGTACTTC

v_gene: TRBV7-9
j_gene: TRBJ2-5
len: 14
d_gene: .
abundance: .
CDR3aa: CASSGLRGIETQYF
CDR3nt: TGTGCCAGCAGTGGACTGAGGGGGATCGAGACCCAGTACTTC

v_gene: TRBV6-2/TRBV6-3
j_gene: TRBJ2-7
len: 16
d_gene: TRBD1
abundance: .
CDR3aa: CASSYKLDRGTYEQYF
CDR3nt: TGTGCCAGCAGTTACAAGTTGGACAGGGGAACATACGAGCAGTACTTC

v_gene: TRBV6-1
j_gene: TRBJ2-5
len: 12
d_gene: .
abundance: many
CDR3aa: CASSEGQETQYF
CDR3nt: TGTGCCAGCAGTGAAGGCCAAGAGACCCAGTACTTC

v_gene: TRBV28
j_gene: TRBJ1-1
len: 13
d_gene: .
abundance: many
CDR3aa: CASQGQGGTEAFF
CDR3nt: TGTGCCAGCCAGGGGCAGGGAGGCACTGAAGCTTTCTTT

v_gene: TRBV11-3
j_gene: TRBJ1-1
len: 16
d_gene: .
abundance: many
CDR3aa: CASSLRGAGMNTEAFF
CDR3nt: TGTGCCAGCAGCTTAAGAGGGGCGGGAATGAACACTGAAGCTTTCTTT